This T cell receptor beta chain appears in the sequencing data of a study of blood T cell repertoires in COVID-19. TCRdb's table, derived via immunoSEQ multiplex PCR, lists solely in-frame clones and lacks some. Among 110,000 or so clones, about four fifths were seen once, and the ten largest hold about 7.3%. This CDR3 region has 15 residues. Germline CDR1 reads MNHEY; CDR2 reads SMNVEV (reference sequence). With 3 bases removed from V and 4 bases from J, the gap between germline ends came to 15 bases. The receptor comes from a woman between 40 and 50 years old with acute or convalescent COVID-19. Sequencing used peripheral blood. The genes are TRBV27 and TRBJ1-1; the D is unclear. The CDR3 DNA reads as TGTGCCAGCAGTTTGAAAACATATAGCCTCACTGAAGCTTTCTTT. It translates to CASSLKTYSLTEAFF.